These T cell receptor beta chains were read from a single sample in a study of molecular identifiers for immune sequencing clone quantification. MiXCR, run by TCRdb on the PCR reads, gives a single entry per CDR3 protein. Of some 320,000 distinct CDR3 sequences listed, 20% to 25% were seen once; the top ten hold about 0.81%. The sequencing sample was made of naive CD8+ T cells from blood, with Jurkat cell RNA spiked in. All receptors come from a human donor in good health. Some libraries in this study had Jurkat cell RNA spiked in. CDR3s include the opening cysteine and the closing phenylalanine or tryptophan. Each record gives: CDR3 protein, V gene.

CASSSSGPTTETQYF,TRBV12-3/TRBV12-4
CASSSGTSGGLRDTGELFF,TRBV7-2
CASSQVQAVGALHF,TRBV4-1
CASSLGGGGAYNEQFF,TRBV5-1
CASSLRASNQPQHF,TRBV5-6
CATSRGISNQPQHF,TRBV15
CASSLTGSNEQFF,TRBV7-3
CASSANRGLGGQYF,TRBV28
CASRGTYTYEQYF,TRBV19
CASSQLRGLSTDTQYF,TRBV4-1
CASSLGTGGGYGYTF,TRBV7-2
CAWTMVLRGTEAFF,TRBV30
CASSSGTGSTEAFF,TRBV28
CASSNGNSLKTF,TRBV3-1
CASSLEGLPSYEQYF,TRBV11-2
CASSPLTGGADTQYF,TRBV5-1
CASSYSTPGDYGPSLPDTQYF,TRBV6-5
CTIHGGDNEQFF,TRBV10-3
CASSQRSQNIYGYTF,TRBV3-1
CSVDRQGYGYTF,TRBV29-1